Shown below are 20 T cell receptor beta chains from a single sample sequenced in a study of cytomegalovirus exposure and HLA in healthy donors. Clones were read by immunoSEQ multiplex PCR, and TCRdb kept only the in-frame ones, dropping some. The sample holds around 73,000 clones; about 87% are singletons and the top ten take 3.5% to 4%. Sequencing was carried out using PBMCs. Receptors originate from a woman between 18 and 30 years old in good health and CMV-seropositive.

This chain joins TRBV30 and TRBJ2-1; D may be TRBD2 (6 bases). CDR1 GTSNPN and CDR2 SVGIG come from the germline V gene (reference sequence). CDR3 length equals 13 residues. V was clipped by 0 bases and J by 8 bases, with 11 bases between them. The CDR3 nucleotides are TGTGCCTGGAGTGTCTTCTCGGGGGATGAGCAGTTCTTC. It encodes CAWSVFSGDEQFF. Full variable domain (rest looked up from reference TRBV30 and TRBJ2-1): SQTIHQWPATLVQPVGSPLSLECTVEGTSNPNLYWYRQAAGRGLQLLFYSVGIGQISSEVPQNLSASRPQDRQFILSSKKLLLSDSGFYLCAWSVFSGDEQFFGPGTRLTVL.

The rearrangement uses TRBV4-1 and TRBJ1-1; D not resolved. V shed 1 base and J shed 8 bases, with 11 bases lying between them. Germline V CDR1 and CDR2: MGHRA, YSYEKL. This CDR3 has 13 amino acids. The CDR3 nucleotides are TGCGCCAGCAGCCAAGCGGTTAGCGGAGAAGCTTTCTTT. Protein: CASSQAVSGEAFF.

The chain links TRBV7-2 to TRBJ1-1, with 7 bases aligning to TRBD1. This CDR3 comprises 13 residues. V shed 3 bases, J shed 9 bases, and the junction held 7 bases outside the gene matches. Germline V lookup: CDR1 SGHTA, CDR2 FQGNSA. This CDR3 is CASSFEGQDKAFF. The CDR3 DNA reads TGTGCCAGCAGCTTCGAAGGACAGGATAAAGCTTTCTTT.

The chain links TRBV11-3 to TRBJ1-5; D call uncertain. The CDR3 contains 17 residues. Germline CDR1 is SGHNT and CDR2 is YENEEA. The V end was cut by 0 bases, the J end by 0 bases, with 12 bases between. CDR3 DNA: TGTGCCAGCAGCTTAGAGATTCATAGCTATAGCAATCAGCCCCAGCATTTT. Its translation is CASSLEIHSYSNQPQHF.

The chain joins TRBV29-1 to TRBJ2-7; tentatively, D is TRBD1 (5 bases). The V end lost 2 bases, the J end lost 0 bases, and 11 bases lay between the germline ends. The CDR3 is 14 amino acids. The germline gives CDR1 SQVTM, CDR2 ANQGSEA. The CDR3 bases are TGCAGCGTTGAAACCCAGGGATTCTCCTACGAGCAGTACTTC. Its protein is CSVETQGFSYEQYF.

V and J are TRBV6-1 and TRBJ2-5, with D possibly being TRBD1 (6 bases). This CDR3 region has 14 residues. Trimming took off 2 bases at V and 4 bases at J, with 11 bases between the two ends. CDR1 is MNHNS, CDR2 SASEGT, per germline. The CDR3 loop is CASSEQGSPETQYF. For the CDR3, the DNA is TGTGCCAGCAGTGAACAGGGGTCCCCAGAGACCCAGTACTTC.

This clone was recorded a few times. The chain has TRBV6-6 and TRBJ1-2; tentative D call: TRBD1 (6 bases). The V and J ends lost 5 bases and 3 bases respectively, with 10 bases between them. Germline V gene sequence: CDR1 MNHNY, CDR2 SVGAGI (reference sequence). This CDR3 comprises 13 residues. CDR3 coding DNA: TGTGCCAGCAGTCAACAGGGAGACTATGGCTACACCTTC. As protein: CASSQQGDYGYTF.

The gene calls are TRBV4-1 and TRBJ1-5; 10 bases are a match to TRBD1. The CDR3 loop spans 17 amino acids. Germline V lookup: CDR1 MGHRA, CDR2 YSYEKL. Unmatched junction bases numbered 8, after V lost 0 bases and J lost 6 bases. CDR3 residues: CASSQDAGQGRAQPQHF. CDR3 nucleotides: TGCGCCAGCAGCCAAGATGCGGGACAGGGGCGTGCTCAGCCCCAGCATTTT.

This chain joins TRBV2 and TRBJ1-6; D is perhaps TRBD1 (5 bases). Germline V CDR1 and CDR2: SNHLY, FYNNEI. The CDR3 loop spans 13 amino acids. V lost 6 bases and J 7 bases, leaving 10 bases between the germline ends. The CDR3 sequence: CASRNQGNSPLHF. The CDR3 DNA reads TGTGCCAGCAGGAACCAGGGAAATTCACCCCTCCACTTT.

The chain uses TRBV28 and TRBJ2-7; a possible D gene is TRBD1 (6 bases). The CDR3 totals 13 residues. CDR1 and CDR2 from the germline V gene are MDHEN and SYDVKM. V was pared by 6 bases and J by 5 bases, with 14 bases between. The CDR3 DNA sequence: TGTGCCAGCAGAACTCCTACAGGGCACGAGCAGTACTTC. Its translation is CASRTPTGHEQYF.

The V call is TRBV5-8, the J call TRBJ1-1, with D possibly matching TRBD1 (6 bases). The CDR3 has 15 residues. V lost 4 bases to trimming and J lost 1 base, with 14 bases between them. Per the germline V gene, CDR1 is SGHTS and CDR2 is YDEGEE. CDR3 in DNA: TGTGCCAGCAGCCGGATGACAGGTGGGAACACTGAAGCTTTCTTT. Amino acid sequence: CASSRMTGGNTEAFF.

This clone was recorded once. CDR3 bases: TGTGCCAGCAGTGAAGCCTTAGGAGCCGGGACAGGGAGGTACGAGCAGTACTTC. Amino acid sequence: CASSEALGAGTGRYEQYF. V usage is TRBV6-1 and J usage is TRBJ2-7; 9 bases agree with TRBD1. CDR1 is MNHNS and CDR2 is SASEGT in the germline V gene. This CDR3 spans 18 amino acids. The ends lost 0 bases at V and 4 bases at J; junction bases unmatched: 13.

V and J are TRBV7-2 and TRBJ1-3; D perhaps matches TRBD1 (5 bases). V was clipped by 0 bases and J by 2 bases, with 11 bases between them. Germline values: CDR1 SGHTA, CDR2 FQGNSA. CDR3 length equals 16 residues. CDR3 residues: CASSLALGRAGNTIYF. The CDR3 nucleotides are TGTGCCAGCAGCTTAGCGCTCGGCAGGGCTGGAAACACCATATATTTT.

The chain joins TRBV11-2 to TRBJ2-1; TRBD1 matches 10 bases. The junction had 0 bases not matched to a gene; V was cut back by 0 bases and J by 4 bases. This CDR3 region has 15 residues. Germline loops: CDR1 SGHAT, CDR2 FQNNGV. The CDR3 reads CASSLEGQGYNEQFF. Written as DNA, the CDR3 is TGTGCCAGCAGCTTAGAGGGACAGGGGTACAATGAGCAGTTCTTC.

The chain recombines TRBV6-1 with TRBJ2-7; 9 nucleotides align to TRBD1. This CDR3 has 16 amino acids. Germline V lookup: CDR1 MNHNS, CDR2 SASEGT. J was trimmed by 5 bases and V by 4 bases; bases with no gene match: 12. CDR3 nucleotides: TGTGCCAGCAGTGGAAACCGGGACAGGGTAACGGACGAGCAGTACTTC. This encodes CASSGNRDRVTDEQYF.

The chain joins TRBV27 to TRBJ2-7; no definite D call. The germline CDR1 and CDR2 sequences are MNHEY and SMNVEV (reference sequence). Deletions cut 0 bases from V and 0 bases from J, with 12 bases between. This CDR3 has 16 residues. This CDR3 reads CASSLSRSVSSYEQYF. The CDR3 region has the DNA TGTGCCAGCAGTTTATCGAGGTCGGTGAGCTCCTACGAGCAGTACTTC.

In nucleotides, the CDR3 is TGTGCCAGCAGCTCGGGACAGGGTCGAACAGATACGCAGTATTTT. Residues: CASSSGQGRTDTQYF. The chain links TRBV7-2 to TRBJ2-3; 9 bases fit TRBD1. V was clipped by 4 bases and J by 3 bases; unmatched bases: 5. From germline, CDR1 is SGHTA and CDR2 FQGNSA. CDR3 length: 15 amino acids. The complete variable domain, with remaining parts taken from reference TRBV7-2 and TRBJ2-3, reads GAGVSQSPSNKVTEKGKDVELRCDPISGHTALYWYRQSLGQGLEFLIYFQGNSAPDKSGLPSDRFSAERTGGSVSTLTIQRTQQEDSAVYLCASSSGQGRTDTQYFGPGTRLTVL.

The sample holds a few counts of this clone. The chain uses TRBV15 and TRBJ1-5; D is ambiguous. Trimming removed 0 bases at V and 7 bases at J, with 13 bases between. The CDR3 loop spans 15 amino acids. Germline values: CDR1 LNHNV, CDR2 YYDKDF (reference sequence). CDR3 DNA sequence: TGTGCCACCAGCAGAGATGCTGGTGGCGGCCAGCCCCAGCATTTT. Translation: CATSRDAGGGQPQHF.

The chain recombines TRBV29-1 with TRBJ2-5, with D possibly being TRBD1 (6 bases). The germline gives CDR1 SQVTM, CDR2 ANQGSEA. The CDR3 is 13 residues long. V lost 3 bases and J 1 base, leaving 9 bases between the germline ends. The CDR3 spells CSVDQGPQETQYF. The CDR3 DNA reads TGCAGCGTTGATCAGGGGCCCCAAGAGACCCAGTACTTC. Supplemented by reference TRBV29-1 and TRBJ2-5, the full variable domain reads SAVISQKPSRDICQRGTSLTIQCQVDSQVTMMFWYRQQPGQSLTLIATANQGSEATYESGFVIDKFPISRPNLTFSTLTVSNMSPEDSSIYLCSVDQGPQETQYFGPGTRLLVL.

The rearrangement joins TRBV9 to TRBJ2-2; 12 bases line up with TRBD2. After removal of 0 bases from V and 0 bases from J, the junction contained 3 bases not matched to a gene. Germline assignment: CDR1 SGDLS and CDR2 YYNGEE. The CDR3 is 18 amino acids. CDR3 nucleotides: TGTGCCAGCAGCGTAGGGGCTAGCGGGAGGGCGAACACCGGGGAGCTGTTTTTT. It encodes CASSVGASGRANTGELFF. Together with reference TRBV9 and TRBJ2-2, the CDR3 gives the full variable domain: DSGVTQTPKHLITATGQRVTLRCSPRSGDLSVYWYQQSLDQGLQFLIQYYNGEERAKGNILERFSAQQFPDLHSELNLSSLELGDSALYFCASSVGASGRANTGELFFGEGSRLTVL.